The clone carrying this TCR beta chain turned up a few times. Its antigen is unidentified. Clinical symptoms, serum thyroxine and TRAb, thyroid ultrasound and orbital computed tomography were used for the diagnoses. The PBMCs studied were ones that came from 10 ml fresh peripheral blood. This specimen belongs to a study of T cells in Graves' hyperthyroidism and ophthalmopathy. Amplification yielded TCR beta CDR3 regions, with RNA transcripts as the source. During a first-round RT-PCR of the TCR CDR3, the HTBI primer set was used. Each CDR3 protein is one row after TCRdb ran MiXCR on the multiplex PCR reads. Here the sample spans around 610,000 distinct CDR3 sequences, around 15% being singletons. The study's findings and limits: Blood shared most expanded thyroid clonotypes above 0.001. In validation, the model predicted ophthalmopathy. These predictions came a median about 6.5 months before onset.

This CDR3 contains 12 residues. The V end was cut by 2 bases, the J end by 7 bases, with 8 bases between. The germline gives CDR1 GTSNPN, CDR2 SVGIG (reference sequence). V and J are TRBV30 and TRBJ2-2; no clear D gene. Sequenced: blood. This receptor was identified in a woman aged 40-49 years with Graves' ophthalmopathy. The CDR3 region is CAWSSLFGELFF. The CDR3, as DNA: TGTGCCTGGAGTTCTCTATTCGGGGAGCTGTTTTTT.